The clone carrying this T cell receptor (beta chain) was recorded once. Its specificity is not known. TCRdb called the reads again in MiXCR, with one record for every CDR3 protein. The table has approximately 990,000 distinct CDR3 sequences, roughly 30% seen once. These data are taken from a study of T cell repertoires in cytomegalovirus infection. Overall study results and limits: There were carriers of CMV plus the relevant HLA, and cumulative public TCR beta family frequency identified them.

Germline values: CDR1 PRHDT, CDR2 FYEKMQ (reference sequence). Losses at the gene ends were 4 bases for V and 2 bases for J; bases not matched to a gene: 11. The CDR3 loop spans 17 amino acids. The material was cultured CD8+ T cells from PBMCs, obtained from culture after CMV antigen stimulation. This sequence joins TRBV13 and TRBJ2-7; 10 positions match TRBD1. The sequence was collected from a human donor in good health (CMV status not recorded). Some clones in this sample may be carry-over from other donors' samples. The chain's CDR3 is CASSSQITGQGPYEQYF. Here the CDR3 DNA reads TGTGCCAGCAGCTCTCAGATTACGGGACAGGGGCCCTACGAGCAGTACTTC.